Listed below are T cell receptor beta chains from one sample, sequenced in a study of identical twins. In TCRdb, the 5' RACE reads were re-called with MiXCR into one record per CDR3 protein. The table lists fewer than 250,000 distinct CDR3 sequences, less than 8% of them singletons. The same sample was also used in a study of yellow fever vaccine responses in identical twins.

Source material: memory (CD45RO+) T cells sorted from blood. These receptors all come from a woman aged 18-30 years in good health. Each CDR3 is given with its conserved first and last residue. Each record gives: D gene, V gene, J gene, clone size, CDR3 length, CDR3 protein, CDR3 DNA. D genes are given only for firm matches. The size of a clone is reported for some rows only, either as once, few or many, or as a class for expanded clones.

D: TRBD2; V: TRBV20-1; J: TRBJ2-2; size: -; length: 16; CDR3: CSASKTSGRLGGELFF; DNA: TGCAGTGCTAGCAAGACTAGCGGGAGGTTGGGCGGGGAGCTGTTTTTT
D: -; V: TRBV30; J: TRBJ2-1; size: -; length: 14; CDR3: CAWSRRSGWDEQFF; DNA: TGTGCCTGGAGTCGACGATCGGGATGGGATGAGCAGTTCTTC
D: TRBD1; V: TRBV12-3/TRBV12-4; J: TRBJ1-3; size: many; length: 15; CDR3: CASARDRDSGNTIYF; DNA: TGTGCCAGCGCCCGGGACAGGGATTCTGGAAACACCATATATTTT
D: -; V: TRBV29-1; J: TRBJ2-5; size: many; length: 13; CDR3: CSGRTWREETQYF; DNA: TGCAGCGGCCGGACCTGGCGTGAAGAGACCCAGTACTTC
D: -; V: TRBV20-1; J: TRBJ2-1; size: -; length: 14; CDR3: CSARDPGVYNEQFF; DNA: TGCAGTGCTAGAGATCCGGGGGTATACAATGAGCAGTTCTTC
D: TRBD1; V: TRBV5-4; J: TRBJ2-1; size: few; length: 15; CDR3: CASSANTGVHNEQFF; DNA: TGTGCCAGCAGCGCGAATACAGGGGTCCACAATGAGCAGTTCTTC
D: TRBD1; V: TRBV20-1; J: TRBJ2-5; size: few; length: 15; CDR3: CSARDEGTGQETQYF; DNA: TGCAGTGCTAGAGATGAGGGGACAGGGCAAGAGACCCAGTACTTC
D: TRBD2; V: TRBV3-1; J: TRBJ2-1; size: few; length: 17; CDR3: CASSQSIAGGAYNEQFF; DNA: TGTGCCAGCAGCCAATCTATAGCGGGAGGGGCCTACAATGAGCAGTTCTTC
D: -; V: TRBV12-3/TRBV12-4; J: TRBJ1-5; size: -; length: 16; CDR3: CASSPGPGTGNQPQHF; DNA: TGTGCCAGCAGTCCGGGCCCCGGGACCGGCAATCAGCCCCAGCATTTT
D: -; V: TRBV28; J: TRBJ2-5; size: -; length: 15; CDR3: CASSSSWRGEETQYF; DNA: TGTGCCAGCAGTTCCTCCTGGAGGGGTGAAGAGACCCAGTACTTC
D: -; V: TRBV6-1; J: TRBJ2-3; size: -; length: 15; CDR3: CASSEGGSLIYTQYF; DNA: TGTGCCAGCAGTGAAGGGGGGAGCTTGATATATACGCAGTATTTT
D: -; V: TRBV6-6; J: TRBJ2-5; size: -; length: 12; CDR3: CASSYLRETQYF; DNA: TGTGCCAGCAGTTACTTACGAGAGACCCAGTACTTC
D: TRBD1; V: TRBV20-1; J: TRBJ2-1; size: -; length: 15; CDR3: CSARDPTGDYNEQFF; DNA: TGCAGTGCTAGAGATCCGACAGGGGACTACAATGAGCAGTTCTTC
D: -; V: TRBV11-2; J: TRBJ2-3; size: -; length: 16; CDR3: CASSLGGPGRTDTQYF; DNA: TGTGCCAGCAGCTTAGGGGGTCCAGGACGCACAGATACGCAGTATTTT
D: TRBD1; V: TRBV2; J: TRBJ2-7; size: few; length: 14; CDR3: CASSRTGVSYEQYF; DNA: TGTGCCAGCAGTCGGACAGGGGTATCCTACGAGCAGTACTTC
D: TRBD1; V: TRBV6-2/TRBV6-3; J: TRBJ1-5; size: -; length: 14; CDR3: CASSQTGNNQPQHF; DNA: TGTGCCAGCAGCCAGACAGGGAACAATCAGCCCCAGCATTTT
D: TRBD2; V: TRBV6-1; J: TRBJ2-3; size: few; length: 15; CDR3: CASSGLAPRTDTQYF; DNA: TGTGCCAGCAGCGGACTAGCGCCTCGCACAGATACGCAGTATTTT
D: -; V: TRBV12-3/TRBV12-4; J: TRBJ2-7; size: many; length: 14; CDR3: CASSPLSNPYEQYF; DNA: TGTGCCAGCAGTCCACTATCAAACCCTTACGAGCAGTACTTC
D: -; V: TRBV28; J: TRBJ2-5; size: -; length: 13; CDR3: CASSRKQGGTQYF; DNA: TGTGCCAGCAGCCGGAAACAGGGTGGGACCCAGTACTTC
D: TRBD1; V: TRBV6-2/TRBV6-3; J: TRBJ2-6; size: few; length: 17; CDR3: CASSPRTGTPGANVLTF; DNA: TGTGCCAGCAGTCCGAGGACAGGGACGCCCGGGGCCAACGTCCTGACTTTC
D: -; V: TRBV10-2; J: TRBJ2-5; size: few; length: 12; CDR3: CASSEGAETQYF; DNA: TGCGCCAGCAGTGAGGGAGCGGAGACCCAGTACTTC
D: -; V: TRBV6-2/TRBV6-3; J: TRBJ1-1; size: many; length: 15; CDR3: CASRTGWLMNTEAFF; DNA: TGTGCCAGCAGAACCGGATGGCTGATGAACACTGAAGCTTTCTTT
D: -; V: TRBV28; J: TRBJ2-1; size: many; length: 15; CDR3: CASTLAPGRSNEQFF; DNA: TGTGCCAGCACCCTGGCCCCTGGGCGGAGCAATGAGCAGTTCTTC
D: TRBD1; V: TRBV30; J: TRBJ2-1; size: -; length: 14; CDR3: CAWATGGSTGEQFF; DNA: TGTGCCTGGGCGACAGGGGGATCAACGGGTGAGCAGTTCTTC
D: TRBD2; V: TRBV7-2; J: TRBJ2-2; size: few; length: 14; CDR3: CASSSSGGYGELFF; DNA: TGTGCCAGCAGCTCTTCGGGAGGGTACGGGGAGCTGTTTTTT
D: TRBD1; V: TRBV5-1; J: TRBJ2-3; size: few; length: 16; CDR3: CASSFRRGRSTDTQYF; DNA: TGCGCCAGCAGCTTCCGCAGGGGGAGAAGCACAGATACGCAGTATTTT
D: -; V: TRBV19; J: TRBJ2-1; size: few; length: 14; CDR3: CASNPAGYRDEQFF; DNA: TGTGCCAGTAACCCGGCTGGATACAGGGATGAGCAGTTCTTC
D: -; V: TRBV6-2/TRBV6-3; J: TRBJ2-3; size: -; length: 15; CDR3: CASSQQGGPTDTQYF; DNA: TGTGCCAGCAGTCAGCAGGGGGGACCGACAGATACGCAGTATTTT
D: TRBD2; V: TRBV5-1; J: TRBJ2-4; size: -; length: 17; CDR3: CASSLDATGGSQNIQYF; DNA: TGCGCCAGCAGCTTGGATGCAACGGGGGGGTCCCAAAACATTCAGTACTTC
D: TRBD1; V: TRBV29-1; J: TRBJ2-3; size: many; length: 15; CDR3: CSVVRGQGWADTQYF; DNA: TGCAGCGTGGTGCGGGGACAGGGATGGGCAGATACGCAGTATTTT
D: -; V: TRBV11-2; J: TRBJ1-1; size: many; length: 13; CDR3: CASSFQENTEAFF; DNA: TGTGCCAGCAGCTTTCAGGAGAACACTGAAGCTTTCTTT
D: TRBD1; V: TRBV3-1; J: TRBJ2-5; size: -; length: 14; CDR3: CASSQRQGSWAQYF; DNA: TGTGCCAGCAGCCAAAGACAGGGAAGTTGGGCCCAGTACTTC